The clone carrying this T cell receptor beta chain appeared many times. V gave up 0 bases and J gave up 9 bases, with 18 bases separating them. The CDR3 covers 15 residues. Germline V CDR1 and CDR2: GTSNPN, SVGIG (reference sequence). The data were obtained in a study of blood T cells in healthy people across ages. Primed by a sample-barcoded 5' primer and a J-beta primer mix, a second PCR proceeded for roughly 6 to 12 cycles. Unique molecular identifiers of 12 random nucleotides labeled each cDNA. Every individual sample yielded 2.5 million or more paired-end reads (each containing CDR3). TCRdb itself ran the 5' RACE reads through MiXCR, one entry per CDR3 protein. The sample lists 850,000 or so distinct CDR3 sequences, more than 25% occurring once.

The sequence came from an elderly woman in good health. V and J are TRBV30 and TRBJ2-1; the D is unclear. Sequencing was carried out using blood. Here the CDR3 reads CAWSVRVTTIGEQFF. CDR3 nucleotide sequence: TGTGCCTGGAGTGTACGGGTTACGACAATTGGTGAGCAGTTCTTC.